This paragraph covers one T cell receptor beta chain sequence. This entry belongs to a study of cytomegalovirus exposure and HLA in healthy donors. The PCR used 60 Vbeta and 13 Jbeta primers. Data came from immunoSEQ multiplex PCR; TCRdb stores just in-frame clones and leaves some out. The clone table shows roughly 51,000 clones, with the ten largest holding 5.5% to 6.5%. Trimming pared 4 bases from V and 0 bases from J, leaving 11 bases between. Germline assignment: CDR1 SGHNT and CDR2 YENEEA. This CDR3 comprises 15 residues. Likely unrecorded immune exposures existed in these nominally healthy donors.

This receptor was identified in a male donor in good health and CMV-seropositive. What was sequenced was PBMCs. The chain employs TRBV11-3 and TRBJ2-3; D might be TRBD1 (5 bases). The CDR3: CASSWTFLSTDTQYF. In DNA, the CDR3 is TGTGCCAGCAGCTGGACATTCCTCAGCACAGATACGCAGTATTTT. The full variable domain, completed using reference TRBV11-3 and TRBJ2-3, is EAGVVQSPRYKIIEKKQPVAFWCNPISGHNTLYWYLQNLGQGPELLIRYENEEAVDDSQLPKDRFSAERLKGVDSTLKIQPAELGDSAVYLCASSWTFLSTDTQYFGPGTRLTVL.